Listed here are 28 T cell receptor beta chains from one sample, sequenced in a study of cytomegalovirus exposure and HLA in healthy donors. The PCR used 60 Vbeta and 13 Jbeta primers. Assay: immunoSEQ multiplex PCR; the TCRdb copy retains only in-frame clones and omits some. The sample lists some 100,000 clones; around three quarters were seen once. The sequenced sample consisted of PBMCs. The receptors stem from a woman aged 45 to 65 in good health and CMV-seropositive.

The genes are TRBV6-1 and TRBJ1-1; tentatively, D is TRBD1 (5 bases). This CDR3 has 15 amino acids. The V gene lost 3 bases and the J gene lost 0 bases, with 11 bases spanning the gap. Germline CDR1 is MNHNS and CDR2 is SASEGT. CDR3 in DNA: TGTGCCAGCAGTGAGTTCGGACAAGTGAACACTGAAGCTTTCTTT. Residues: CASSEFGQVNTEAFF.

This clone was picked up one time. The CDR3 here is CASSPTGFNQPQHF. In nucleotides, the CDR3 is TGTGCCAGCAGCCCTACAGGGTTCAATCAGCCCCAGCATTTT. This chain connects TRBV6-5 to TRBJ1-5; D possibly corresponds to TRBD1 (6 bases). The CDR3 is made up of 14 amino acids. V lost 6 bases and J lost 3, with 12 bases in between. Germline V CDR1 and CDR2: MNHEY, SVGAGI.

There are a few counts of this clone. V usage is TRBV19 and J usage is TRBJ1-1; D gene uncertain. The V gene lost 5 bases and the J gene lost 0 bases, with 7 bases spanning the gap. Looked up from germline, CDR1 is LNHDA and CDR2 is SQIVND (reference sequence). This CDR3 is built from 13 residues. CDR3 region: CASSPEMNTEAFF. In nucleotides, the CDR3 is TGTGCCAGTAGTCCCGAGATGAACACTGAAGCTTTCTTT.

The chain uses TRBV30 and TRBJ1-3; TRBD1 matches 10 bases. The length of the CDR3 is 18 residues. V lost 1 base, J lost 0 bases, and 9 bases stayed unmatched. CDR1 is GTSNPN and CDR2 is SVGIG in the germline V gene (reference sequence). CDR3 nucleotides: TGTGCCTGGAGTGCCCGGGACAGGGGTTACCGCTCTGGAAACACCATATATTTT. It encodes CAWSARDRGYRSGNTIYF.

The J gene is TRBJ1-3, the V gene TRBV6-5; TRBD1 agrees at 9 bases. The length of the CDR3 is 13 residues. Looked up from germline, CDR1 is MNHEY and CDR2 is SVGAGI. Germline trimming cut 6 bases from V and 8 bases from J; bases unmatched to any gene: 5. In DNA, the CDR3 is TGTGCCAGCAGCCGGGGACAGGGATACACCATATATTTT. It codes for CASSRGQGYTIYF.

The CDR3 nucleotides read TGTGCCAGCAGCCCAGATCCGGGGGTGGCGAACACTGAAGCTTTCTTT. It is translated as CASSPDPGVANTEAFF. V and J are TRBV9 and TRBJ1-1, with D maybe TRBD1 (5 bases). V shed 4 bases and J shed 1 base, with 17 bases lying between them. Germline CDR1 reads SGDLS; CDR2 reads YYNGEE. The CDR3 totals 16 residues.

The chain couples TRBV19 to TRBJ2-1; possibly TRBD1 for D (6 bases). Germline CDR1 is LNHDA and CDR2 is SQIVND (reference sequence). Trimming removed 5 bases from V and 12 bases from J, with 14 bases in between. The CDR3 consists of 12 residues. In DNA, the CDR3 is TGTGCCAGTAGTCCGGGACCAGGGGCGCAGTTCTTC. Translated: CASSPGPGAQFF.

This rearrangement joins TRBV7-9 to TRBJ2-7, with 7 bases lining up with TRBD2. Trimming took 5 bases from V and 0 from J; bases not matched to a gene: 13. The CDR3 runs 17 residues. Germline V gene data show CDR1 as SEHNR and CDR2 as FQNEAQ (reference sequence). The CDR3 coding sequence is TGTGCCAGCAGCGGGGGGGGGTGGGGCCGCCCCTCCTACGAGCAGTACTTC. Translation: CASSGGGWGRPSYEQYF.

V and J are TRBV5-3 and TRBJ1-6, with 7 bases lining up with TRBD1. TRBV5-3 is known as an ORF, though its function is uncertain. V lost 4 bases and J lost 9; bases outside the gene matches: 10. The CDR3 totals 15 residues. CDR3 nucleotide sequence: TGTGCCAGAAGCAGCAAAAGACAGGGTTGTTCACCCCTCCACTTT. This gives the protein CARSSKRQGCSPLHF.

V usage is TRBV5-8 and J usage is TRBJ2-7, with D maybe TRBD1 (5 bases). The CDR3 runs 12 residues. Per germline, CDR1 SGHTS and CDR2 YDEGEE. The V gene lost 1 base and the J gene lost 3 bases, with 5 bases spanning the gap. The CDR3 DNA reads as TGTGCCAGCAGCTTGCAGGGCTACGAGCAGTACTTC. Its translation: CASSLQGYEQYF.

The table lists this clone with a few counts. The chain employs TRBV10-3 and TRBJ1-1; D might be TRBD1 (6 bases). Looked up from germline, CDR1 is ENHRY and CDR2 is SYGVKD. The length of the CDR3 is 16 residues. The ends were cut back, 8 bases at V and 4 bases at J, with 23 bases in the middle. The CDR3 DNA follows: TGTGCCATCTCCCTTCGAAACAGGGATAGGGTCACTGAAGCTTTCTTT. Encoded protein: CAISLRNRDRVTEAFF.

The chain combines TRBV10-2 with TRBJ2-1; tentatively, D is TRBD2 (5 bases). From germline, CDR1 is WSHSY and CDR2 SAAADI. CDR3 size: 16 residues. Deletions cut 7 bases from V and 8 bases from J, with 24 bases between. DNA for the CDR3: TGCGCCAGCAAGAGTACCCTCGGGCCCGGGGTCGATGAGCAGTTCTTC. It codes for CASKSTLGPGVDEQFF.

The CDR3, as DNA: TGTGCCAGCAGCCCGGGGAGGGAAAAACTGTTTTTT. As protein: CASSPGREKLFF. The gene calls are TRBV6-6 and TRBJ1-4, with no clear D. CDR1 and CDR2 from the germline V gene are MNHNY and SVGAGI (reference sequence). Trimming removed 6 bases from V and 8 bases from J, with 10 bases in between. The length of the CDR3 is 12 residues.

With regard to this clone: Compared with germline, one end of the junction differs, possibly owing to a read error. The CDR3 nucleotides read TGTTCCAGCAGCTCAGGGCGACAGGACCTTAACTATGGCTACACCTTC. Residues: CSSSSGRQDLNYGYTF. V is TRBV7-9 and J is TRBJ1-2, with D maybe TRBD1 (6 bases). The CDR3 runs 16 residues. CDR1 SEHNR and CDR2 FQNEAQ come from the germline V gene (reference sequence).

A note on this clone: Other nucleotide sequences in the sample specify the same CDR3. The chain couples TRBV27 to TRBJ1-5; 8 nucleotides line up with TRBD1. The CDR3 loop spans 17 amino acids. The V gene end was trimmed by 3 bases and the J gene end by 0 bases; junction bases not matched to a gene: 7. Germline loops: CDR1 MNHEY, CDR2 SMNVEV (reference sequence). In DNA, the CDR3 is TGTGCCAGCAGTTTGACGGGACAGGCTTATAGCAATCAGCCCCAGCATTTT. It codes for CASSLTGQAYSNQPQHF.

J is TRBJ1-4 and V is TRBV10-3, with no clear D. This CDR3 has 13 amino acids. Trimming took 4 bases from V and 8 from J, leaving 11 bases between them. Germline values: CDR1 ENHRY, CDR2 SYGVKD. The CDR3 spells CAISGALEEKLFF. The CDR3 DNA follows: TGTGCCATCAGTGGGGCTTTAGAGGAAAAACTGTTTTTT.

In its sample, this clone was seen once. The V and J genes are TRBV5-1 and TRBJ1-4, with D uncertain. Germline lookup yields CDR1 SGHRS and CDR2 YFSETQ. The V and J ends lost 2 bases and 6 bases respectively, with 8 bases between them. The CDR3 is made up of 13 amino acids. DNA of the CDR3: TGCGCCAGCAGCTTTGAGGGCCATGAAAAACTGTTTTTT. Amino acids: CASSFEGHEKLFF. Looking up the rest from reference TRBV5-1 and TRBJ1-4 gives the full variable domain: KAGVTQTPRYLIKTRGQQVTLSCSPISGHRSVSWYQQTPGQGLQFLFEYFSETQRNKGNFPGRFSGRQFSNSRSEMNVSTLELGDSALYLCASSFEGHEKLFFGSGTQLSVL.

V and J are TRBV7-6 and TRBJ1-2; 11 bases fit TRBD1. This CDR3 is 15 amino acids long. Germline CDR1 SGHVS, CDR2 FNYEAQ. After removal of 5 bases from V and 6 bases from J, the junction contained 8 bases not matched to a gene. The CDR3 loop reads CASSGPGTGGDGYTF. As DNA, the CDR3 is TGTGCCAGCAGCGGACCCGGGACAGGGGGTGATGGCTACACCTTC.

The table lists this clone with a few counts. This chain connects TRBV10-1 to TRBJ2-7, with TRBD1 identical over 10 bases. The CDR3 covers 15 residues. Looked up from germline, CDR1 is WNHNN and CDR2 is SYGVQD (reference sequence). With V trimmed by 2 bases and J by 5 bases, 6 bases remained unmatched. CDR3 nucleotide sequence: TGCGCCAGCAGTGAGCCGGACAGGGGGAGCAACGAGCAGTACTTC. Its protein product is CASSEPDRGSNEQYF.

This chain joins TRBV4-1 and TRBJ1-2; D gene uncertain. The germline gives CDR1 MGHRA, CDR2 YSYEKL. This CDR3 spans 15 amino acids. V was cut by 1 base and J by 4 bases, with 13 bases left in between. For the CDR3, the DNA is TGCGCCAGCAGCCAAGTCCTCGCCAACAGCTATGGCTACACCTTC. It encodes CASSQVLANSYGYTF.

V gene TRBV9 combines with J gene TRBJ1-3; tentative D call: TRBD1 (5 bases). This CDR3 comprises 15 residues. From germline, CDR1 is SGDLS and CDR2 YYNGEE. Trimming removed 2 bases from V and 4 bases from J, with 13 bases in between. The CDR3 nucleotides read TGTGCCAGCAGCGTTACAGGATCGCGAGGAAACACCATATATTTT. It yields the protein CASSVTGSRGNTIYF.

J is TRBJ2-7 and V is TRBV5-1; 7 bases fit TRBD1. The germline V gene encodes CDR1 SGHRS and CDR2 YFSETQ. The CDR3 runs 15 residues. Trimming removed 0 bases from V and 6 bases from J; junction bases left unmatched: 9. The CDR3 sequence is CASSLAWDRQSEQYF. Here the CDR3 DNA reads TGCGCCAGCAGCTTGGCATGGGACAGACAATCCGAGCAGTACTTC.

The gene calls are TRBV9 and TRBJ2-6; TRBD1 is a possible D gene (6 bases). From germline, CDR1 is SGDLS and CDR2 YYNGEE. Trimming took off 2 bases at V and 3 bases at J, with 15 bases between the two ends. The CDR3 loop spans 17 amino acids. The CDR3 DNA reads as TGTGCCAGCAGCGTCCGCTCGGACAGACATGGGGCCAACGTCCTGACTTTC. This gives the protein CASSVRSDRHGANVLTF.

This clone was observed a handful of times. The chain combines TRBV29-1 with TRBJ2-3, with 9 bases that match TRBD1. Looked up from germline, CDR1 is SQVTM and CDR2 is ANQGSEA. CDR3 length: 16 amino acids. J lost 2 bases, V lost 4 bases, and 10 bases had no gene match. The CDR3: CSVADATGGITDTQYF. CDR3 DNA: TGCAGCGTTGCGGATGCAACAGGGGGCATCACAGATACGCAGTATTTT.

CDR3 loop: CAWSGGRAYNEQFF. In DNA form, the CDR3 reads TGTGCCTGGAGTGGCGGGAGGGCTTACAATGAGCAGTTCTTC. The chain joins TRBV30 to TRBJ2-1; 9 nucleotides match TRBD2. The CDR3 extends over 14 amino acids. Germline assignment: CDR1 GTSNPN and CDR2 SVGIG (reference sequence). J lost 4 bases, V lost 1 base, and 2 bases had no gene match.

The chain is built from TRBV18 and TRBJ1-5; D gene unclear. The CDR3 consists of 15 residues. Germline loops: CDR1 KGHSH, CDR2 LQKENI. Trimming shortened V by 4 bases and J by 7 bases, and 17 bases separated the two germline ends. Here the CDR3 DNA reads TGTGCCAGCTCACGTGAAGTCCCCTCCGGGCAGCCCCAGCATTTT. It yields the protein CASSREVPSGQPQHF.

The gene calls are TRBV7-3 and TRBJ2-2; no reliable D call. Germline V gene lookup returns CDR1 SGHTA and CDR2 FQGTGA. The CDR3 runs 13 residues. Trimming left V 5 bases short and J 6 bases short, with 10 bases between. The CDR3: CASSQSLAGELFF. The CDR3 DNA follows: TGTGCCAGCAGCCAGTCCCTCGCCGGGGAGCTGTTTTTT.

This clone turned up a few times. The V call is TRBV19, the J call TRBJ1-1; D remains ambiguous. The CDR3 extends over 14 amino acids. In germline, CDR1 is LNHDA, CDR2 SQIVND (reference sequence). Between the trimmed V and J ends, which lost 0 bases and 3 bases, there was a span of 8 bases. CDR3 sequence: CASSIDSSHTEAFF. As DNA, the CDR3 is TGTGCCAGTAGTATAGATAGTAGCCACACTGAAGCTTTCTTT. Combining the CDR3 with reference TRBV19 and TRBJ1-1 gives the whole variable domain DGGITQSPKYLFRKEGQNVTLSCEQNLNHDAMYWYRQDPGQGLRLIYYSQIVNDFQKGDIAEGYSVSREKKESFPLTVTSAQKNPTAFYLCASSIDSSHTEAFFGQGTRLTVV.